This T cell receptor (beta chain) was captured by sequencing in a study of cytomegalovirus exposure and HLA in healthy donors. Notes on this clone: Its antigen is still unknown.

The primer mix had 60 Vbeta and 13 Jbeta primers. The repertoire was sequenced with immunoSEQ multiplex PCR; TCRdb's copy has only in-frame clones and lacks some. The sample lists around 130,000 clones, around two thirds occurring once. Study-wide results and limits: What TCR beta sequences reportedly achieved was accurate prediction of HLA-A and HLA-B alleles in most subjects. In vitro data verified three CMV-associated chains as specific for CMV antigens. The study listed some 160 cytomegalovirus-associated TCR beta chains.

The V gene's germline CDR1 is SGHTA and CDR2 FQGTGA. V was shortened by 2 bases and J by 2 bases, with 9 bases between the two germline ends. The CDR3 totals 14 residues. The receptor's source is a human donor in good health. The sample comprised PBMCs. The rearrangement uses TRBV7-3 and TRBJ1-2; D may be TRBD1 (5 bases). The CDR3 nucleotides read TGTGCCAGCAGCTTAGATCAGGGAAACTATGGCTACACCTTC. Its translation: CASSLDQGNYGYTF.